This TCR beta chain was sequenced for a study of technical replicates of blood from a few donors (TCRdb year 2017). The receptor library was made with the immunoSEQ multiplex PCR assay. This immuneACCESS table, as held by TCRdb, lists in-frame sequences with V and J called but not all clones. Of the missing ones, under half trace to an unresolved V gene in checked studies; the others have no known cause. This sample gives about 62,000 clones in total; roughly 90% of them show up just once. The ten largest clones represent around 4.8% of the sample. The V and J ends are trimmed by 6 bases and 3 bases, leaving 9 bases between them. Including cysteine and phenylalanine, the CDR3 has 12 amino acids. Of all the DNA, just the CDR3 is kept, 36 bases in frame from base 1. The germline V gene (reference sequence) sets CDR1 to MNHNY and CDR2 to SVGAGI. In regard to this clone: The clone's antigen remains unknown. No base quality values were provided; no much bigger clone lies one nucleotide off.

The sample comprised PBMCs. The rearranged segments are TRBV6-6 and TRBJ2-7, with TRBD2 as a weak D call on 5 bases. The sequence derives from a human donor in good health. Some clones in this sample may be carry-over from other donors' samples. In nucleotide form, the sequence is TGTGCCAGCAGGTCTGCGGGCTACGAGCAGTACTTC. Its protein reads: CASRSAGYEQYF.